This T cell receptor (beta chain) was observed in a study of PD-1 blockade in classical Hodgkin lymphoma. The time point: cycle 4 day 1 (C4D1), after five to seven weeks of nivolumab. Every single patient, without exception, relapsed after autologous stem cell transplantation, and brentuximab vedotin exposure varied. The V and J ends lost 1 base and 9 bases respectively, with 4 bases between them. From germline, CDR1 is DFQATT and CDR2 SNEGSKA (reference sequence). The CDR3 contains 11 residues. The assay was immunoSEQ multiplex PCR, and TCRdb's table has in-frame clones only and misses some. The top ten hold approximately 3% of the sample, which has about 44,000 clones, about 70% seen once.

The sequencing here drew on peripheral blood mononuclear cells (PBMCs), taken before the fourth cycle of nivolumab. V usage is TRBV20-1 and J usage is TRBJ1-6; no clear D. This receptor was taken from a human donor with classical Hodgkin lymphoma. The CDR3 sequence: CSARGGSPLHF. The CDR3 DNA is TGCAGTGCTAGAGGTGGTTCACCCCTCCACTTT.